These T cell receptor beta chains were read from a single sample in a study of neoadjuvant anti-PD-1 for oral cavity cancer. TCRdb keeps only in-frame clones here, not all; method: immunoSEQ multiplex PCR. The sample lists 55,000 to 75,000 clones; around 85% were seen once. Sequencing was performed on PBMCs, taken after nivolumab (anti-PD-1) treatment. The origin of the receptors is a person between 40 and 80 years old with oral cavity squamous cell carcinoma. The CDR3 runs from the conserved cysteine through the conserved F or W. Fields, in order: J gene, D gene, clone size, V gene, CDR3 length, CDR3 DNA, CDR3 protein. A D gene is named only where the DNA matches it firmly. Size is stated for part of the rows, as once, few or many counts, or as a class when the clone is expanded.

j_gene: TRBJ2-3
d_gene: -
abundance: -
v_gene: TRBV6-1
len: 13
CDR3nt: TGTGCCAGCAGTGGGTCGTACACAGATACGCAGTATTTT
CDR3aa: CASSGSYTDTQYF

j_gene: TRBJ2-3
d_gene: -
abundance: -
v_gene: TRBV6-1
len: 13
CDR3nt: TGTGCCAGCAGTGACCCGGGGTCGGATACGCAGTATTTT
CDR3aa: CASSDPGSDTQYF

j_gene: TRBJ2-1
d_gene: TRBD1
abundance: -
v_gene: TRBV29-1
len: 16
CDR3nt: TGCAGCTGCCGGGACAGGGGCATAGCCTCCTACAATGAGCAGTTCTTC
CDR3aa: CSCRDRGIASYNEQFF

j_gene: TRBJ1-1
d_gene: -
abundance: -
v_gene: TRBV9
len: 16
CDR3nt: TGTGCCAGCAGCGTATTTCGGAGGGGTAAGAACACTGAAGCTTTCTTT
CDR3aa: CASSVFRRGKNTEAFF

j_gene: TRBJ1-2
d_gene: -
abundance: -
v_gene: TRBV5-1
len: 16
CDR3nt: TGCGCCAGCAGCTTAGGGGCACAGGAGTCTAACTATGGCTACACCTTC
CDR3aa: CASSLGAQESNYGYTF

j_gene: TRBJ1-1
d_gene: -
abundance: -
v_gene: TRBV10-1
len: 14
CDR3nt: TGCGCCAGCAGTGCCGGGACTGAGGACACTGAAGCTTTCTTT
CDR3aa: CASSAGTEDTEAFF

j_gene: TRBJ2-3
d_gene: -
abundance: once
v_gene: TRBV27
len: 16
CDR3nt: TGTGCCAGCACCAGGGGTGGCGGACCTAGCACAGATACGCAGTATTTT
CDR3aa: CASTRGGGPSTDTQYF

j_gene: TRBJ1-1
d_gene: -
abundance: -
v_gene: TRBV29-1
len: 15
CDR3nt: TGCAGCGTTCATTTGTTCGGAGCTATGAACACTGAAGCTTTCTTT
CDR3aa: CSVHLFGAMNTEAFF

j_gene: TRBJ1-5
d_gene: -
abundance: -
v_gene: TRBV7-9
len: 13
CDR3nt: TGTGCCAGCAGCTCAGCCGGTAGGGGGGCCCAGCATTTT
CDR3aa: CASSSAGRGAQHF

j_gene: TRBJ2-2
d_gene: TRBD2
abundance: -
v_gene: TRBV5-1
len: 16
CDR3nt: TGCGCCAGCAGCGGCACGGGGGAGGGCAACACCGGGGAGCTGTTTTTT
CDR3aa: CASSGTGEGNTGELFF

j_gene: TRBJ1-6
d_gene: TRBD1
abundance: -
v_gene: TRBV27
len: 14
CDR3nt: TGTGCCAGCAGTTCACCCACAGGGGACTCACCCCTCCACTTT
CDR3aa: CASSSPTGDSPLHF

j_gene: TRBJ2-2
d_gene: -
abundance: -
v_gene: TRBV10-3
len: 13
CDR3nt: TGTGCCATCAGTCACGAGGGGCTCGGGGAGCTGTTTTTT
CDR3aa: CAISHEGLGELFF

j_gene: TRBJ2-7
d_gene: TRBD1
abundance: -
v_gene: TRBV10-3
len: 14
CDR3nt: TGTGCCATCAAGGAGGACAGGGGGCCGTACGAGCAGTACTTC
CDR3aa: CAIKEDRGPYEQYF

j_gene: TRBJ2-4
d_gene: -
abundance: -
v_gene: TRBV19
len: 13
CDR3nt: TGTGCCAGTAAGGATTTAGCCAAAAACATTCAGTACTTC
CDR3aa: CASKDLAKNIQYF

j_gene: TRBJ2-1
d_gene: -
abundance: -
v_gene: TRBV6-6
len: 11
CDR3nt: TGTGCCAGCAGTCCTAGCCATGAGCAGTTCTTC
CDR3aa: CASSPSHEQFF

j_gene: TRBJ1-1
d_gene: -
abundance: -
v_gene: TRBV5-1
len: 15
CDR3nt: TGCGCCAGCAGCTACGGGACATTTGGGAACACTGAAGCTTTCTTT
CDR3aa: CASSYGTFGNTEAFF

j_gene: TRBJ2-3
d_gene: -
abundance: -
v_gene: TRBV5-1
len: 15
CDR3nt: TGCGCCAGCAGGTCGGGCGGGGCCCCCCCAGGTACGCAGTATTTT
CDR3aa: CASRSGGAPPGTQYF

j_gene: TRBJ2-3
d_gene: -
abundance: -
v_gene: TRBV13
len: 12
CDR3nt: TGTGCCAGCAGCTTAAGGGGAGATACGCAGTATTTT
CDR3aa: CASSLRGDTQYF

j_gene: TRBJ1-2
d_gene: -
abundance: -
v_gene: TRBV7-3
len: 18
CDR3nt: TGTGCCAGCAGCTTAATTCCCGGGATTCGCTCAGAATGGTATGGCTACACCTTC
CDR3aa: CASSLIPGIRSEWYGYTF

j_gene: TRBJ2-1
d_gene: TRBD1
abundance: -
v_gene: TRBV5-1
len: 14
CDR3nt: TGCGCCAGCAGCTTGGGACAGGGCTACAATGAGCAGTTCTTC
CDR3aa: CASSLGQGYNEQFF

j_gene: TRBJ2-3
d_gene: -
abundance: -
v_gene: TRBV11-2
len: 13
CDR3nt: TGTGCCAGCAGTCACTTCACCCCAGATACGCAGTATTTT
CDR3aa: CASSHFTPDTQYF

j_gene: TRBJ1-1
d_gene: -
abundance: -
v_gene: TRBV7-3
len: 14
CDR3nt: TGTGCCAGCAGCCTAGACGGGAGTTGGGGGGAAGCTTTCTTT
CDR3aa: CASSLDGSWGEAFF

j_gene: TRBJ2-7
d_gene: TRBD1
abundance: few
v_gene: TRBV7-9
len: 17
CDR3nt: TGTGCCAGCAGCCAAGGGACAGGGGGCGCGACCCCCTACGAGCAGTACTTC
CDR3aa: CASSQGTGGATPYEQYF

j_gene: TRBJ1-1
d_gene: TRBD1
abundance: -
v_gene: TRBV7-6
len: 13
CDR3nt: TGTGCCAGCAGCTTGGACAGGGACACTGAAGCTTTCTTT
CDR3aa: CASSLDRDTEAFF

j_gene: TRBJ2-1
d_gene: TRBD2
abundance: -
v_gene: TRBV29-1
len: 14
CDR3nt: TGCAGCGTTTCTTCGACTAGCGGGGGGAATGAGCAGTTCTTC
CDR3aa: CSVSSTSGGNEQFF

j_gene: TRBJ2-3
d_gene: TRBD1
abundance: once
v_gene: TRBV7-9
len: 16
CDR3nt: TGTGCCAGCAGCTCCGGGACAGGGCTACTGGCAGATACGCAGTATTTT
CDR3aa: CASSSGTGLLADTQYF

j_gene: TRBJ1-2
d_gene: -
abundance: -
v_gene: TRBV5-1
len: 16
CDR3nt: TGCGCCAGCAGCTTGAATTCCGGCGACAGCCTCTATGGCTACACCTTC
CDR3aa: CASSLNSGDSLYGYTF

j_gene: TRBJ2-1
d_gene: -
abundance: -
v_gene: TRBV11-2
len: 16
CDR3nt: TGTGCCAGCAGCTTAGTCAGGGGACTTTATCAGGGGGAGCAGTTCTTC
CDR3aa: CASSLVRGLYQGEQFF

j_gene: TRBJ2-7
d_gene: TRBD1
abundance: -
v_gene: TRBV13
len: 16
CDR3nt: TGTGCCAGCAGCTCCAACTCCCGGGACAGGCAAGGAGAGCAGTACTTC
CDR3aa: CASSSNSRDRQGEQYF

j_gene: TRBJ2-1
d_gene: TRBD2
abundance: -
v_gene: TRBV29-1
len: 14
CDR3nt: TGCAGCGTTGAAGGCCTAGCGGGAGCCGATGAGCAGTTCTTC
CDR3aa: CSVEGLAGADEQFF

j_gene: TRBJ1-2
d_gene: TRBD1
abundance: -
v_gene: TRBV10-3
len: 14
CDR3nt: TGTGCCATCACCCGGGACAGGGCGTTAGTTGGCTACACCTTC
CDR3aa: CAITRDRALVGYTF

j_gene: TRBJ1-2
d_gene: TRBD1
abundance: -
v_gene: TRBV6-5
len: 14
CDR3nt: TGTGCCAGCCGGGACAGGCGGAATATTTATGGCTACACCTTC
CDR3aa: CASRDRRNIYGYTF

j_gene: TRBJ1-6
d_gene: -
abundance: -
v_gene: TRBV5-1
len: 16
CDR3nt: TGCGCCAGCAGCGTGAGAGTAGGGGACTATAATTCACCCCTCCACTTT
CDR3aa: CASSVRVGDYNSPLHF

j_gene: TRBJ2-7
d_gene: -
abundance: -
v_gene: TRBV7-9
len: 12
CDR3nt: TGTGCCAGCAGCCAGAATTCCTACGAGCAGTACTTC
CDR3aa: CASSQNSYEQYF

j_gene: TRBJ2-3
d_gene: -
abundance: -
v_gene: TRBV11-2
len: 12
CDR3nt: TGTGCCAGCAGCTTAGTGCGGGACCGGCAGTATTTT
CDR3aa: CASSLVRDRQYF

j_gene: TRBJ2-7
d_gene: TRBD2
abundance: -
v_gene: TRBV6-5
len: 14
CDR3nt: TGTGCCAGCAGAACAGGCCTAGCGGGTCACGAGCAGTACTTC
CDR3aa: CASRTGLAGHEQYF

j_gene: TRBJ2-5
d_gene: TRBD2
abundance: once
v_gene: TRBV5-4
len: 18
CDR3nt: TGTGCCAGCAGCTTGGCCGGCCCTATAGCGGGGGGGCGGGAGACCCAGTACTTC
CDR3aa: CASSLAGPIAGGRETQYF

j_gene: TRBJ2-3
d_gene: TRBD1
abundance: -
v_gene: TRBV5-1
len: 14
CDR3nt: TGCGCCAGCAGCCAGGACAGGGCCACAGATACGCAGTATTTT
CDR3aa: CASSQDRATDTQYF

j_gene: TRBJ1-1
d_gene: -
abundance: -
v_gene: TRBV19
len: 12
CDR3nt: TGTGCCAGCATTTTTGGGAACACTGAAGCTTTCTTT
CDR3aa: CASIFGNTEAFF

j_gene: TRBJ1-2
d_gene: -
abundance: -
v_gene: TRBV7-9
len: 13
CDR3nt: TGTGCCAGCAGCTTGGACAGAGTCTATGGCTACACCTTC
CDR3aa: CASSLDRVYGYTF

j_gene: TRBJ1-6
d_gene: -
abundance: -
v_gene: TRBV23-1
len: 14
CDR3nt: TGCGCCAGCAGTCAATTCGACAGTGAAATACCCCTCCACTTT
CDR3aa: CASSQFDSEIPLHF

j_gene: TRBJ2-7
d_gene: -
abundance: -
v_gene: TRBV13
len: 14
CDR3nt: TGTGCCAGCAGCTTAGCAGGACGGGATTACGAGCAGTACTTC
CDR3aa: CASSLAGRDYEQYF

j_gene: TRBJ2-3
d_gene: -
abundance: -
v_gene: TRBV7-3
len: 20
CDR3nt: TGTGCCAGCAGCTTAAGAGGTTCGGTTTTATGGGGTCGGGGCACAGATACGCAGTATTTT
CDR3aa: CASSLRGSVLWGRGTDTQYF

j_gene: TRBJ2-5
d_gene: TRBD2
abundance: -
v_gene: TRBV10-3
len: 16
CDR3nt: TGTGCCATCAGTGCGGGACTAGCGGGAGTAGACGAGACCCAGTACTTC
CDR3aa: CAISAGLAGVDETQYF

j_gene: TRBJ1-1
d_gene: -
abundance: -
v_gene: TRBV11-2
len: 13
CDR3nt: TGTGCCAGCAGCTTTGGACAGCCCACTGAAGCTTTCTTT
CDR3aa: CASSFGQPTEAFF

j_gene: TRBJ1-2
d_gene: -
abundance: -
v_gene: TRBV5-1
len: 12
CDR3nt: TGCGCCAGCAGCAGGGAGGGCTATGGCTACACCTTC
CDR3aa: CASSREGYGYTF

j_gene: TRBJ1-1
d_gene: TRBD1
abundance: -
v_gene: TRBV29-1
len: 13
CDR3nt: TGCAGCGTTCGGACAGGGGGGACTCCATTGGCTTTCTTT
CDR3aa: CSVRTGGTPLAFF

j_gene: TRBJ1-2
d_gene: -
abundance: -
v_gene: TRBV27
len: 15
CDR3nt: TGTGCCAGCAGTTTAAAGGGTCGGGCCGATTATGGCTACACCTTC
CDR3aa: CASSLKGRADYGYTF

j_gene: TRBJ1-3
d_gene: -
abundance: few
v_gene: TRBV27
len: 13
CDR3nt: TGTGCCAGCAGTTTATCTACGGGAAACACCATATATTTT
CDR3aa: CASSLSTGNTIYF

j_gene: TRBJ1-2
d_gene: -
abundance: -
v_gene: TRBV2
len: 13
CDR3nt: TGTGCCAGCAGTGCGGACATTAACTATGGCTACACCTTC
CDR3aa: CASSADINYGYTF

j_gene: TRBJ2-7
d_gene: TRBD2
abundance: -
v_gene: TRBV2
len: 15
CDR3nt: TGTGCCAGCGGGGGACTAGCGGGCCCTATGAACGAGCAGTACTTC
CDR3aa: CASGGLAGPMNEQYF

j_gene: TRBJ1-4
d_gene: -
abundance: few
v_gene: TRBV2
len: 14
CDR3nt: TGTGCCAGCTTTGGCTTTAGGACTAATGAAAAACTGTTTTTT
CDR3aa: CASFGFRTNEKLFF

j_gene: TRBJ2-7
d_gene: TRBD1
abundance: -
v_gene: TRBV27
len: 13
CDR3nt: TGTGCCAGCAAATGGCAGGGGGCGTGGGAGCAGTACTTC
CDR3aa: CASKWQGAWEQYF

j_gene: TRBJ1-3
d_gene: -
abundance: few
v_gene: TRBV23-1
len: 12
CDR3nt: TGCGCCAAAGAGGGGTCTGGAAACACCATATATTTT
CDR3aa: CAKEGSGNTIYF

j_gene: TRBJ1-5
d_gene: -
abundance: once
v_gene: TRBV19
len: 14
CDR3nt: TGTGCCAGTAGTAACGCAGTGGGGGGACAGCCCCAGCATTTT
CDR3aa: CASSNAVGGQPQHF